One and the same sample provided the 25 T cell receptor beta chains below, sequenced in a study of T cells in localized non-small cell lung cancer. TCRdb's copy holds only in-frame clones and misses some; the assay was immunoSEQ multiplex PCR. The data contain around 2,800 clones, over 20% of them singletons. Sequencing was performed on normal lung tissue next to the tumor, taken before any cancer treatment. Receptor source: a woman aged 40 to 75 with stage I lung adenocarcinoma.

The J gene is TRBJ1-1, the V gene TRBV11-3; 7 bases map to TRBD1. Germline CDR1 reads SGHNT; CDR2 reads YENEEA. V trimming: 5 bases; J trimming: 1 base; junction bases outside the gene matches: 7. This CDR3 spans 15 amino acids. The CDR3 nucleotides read TGTGCCAGCAGCCCCCCGAGGACAGGGAACACTGAAGCTTTCTTT. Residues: CASSPPRTGNTEAFF.

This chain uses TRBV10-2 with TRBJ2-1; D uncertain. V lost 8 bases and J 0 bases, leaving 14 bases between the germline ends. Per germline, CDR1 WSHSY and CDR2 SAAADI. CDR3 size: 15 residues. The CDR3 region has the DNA TGCGCCAGCCAACACGGAGAGAGCTCCTACAATGAGCAGTTCTTC. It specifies CASQHGESSYNEQFF.

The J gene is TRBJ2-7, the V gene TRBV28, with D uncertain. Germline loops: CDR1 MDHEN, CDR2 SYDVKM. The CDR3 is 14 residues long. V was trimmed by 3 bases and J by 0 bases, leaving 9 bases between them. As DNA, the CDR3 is TGTGCCAGCAGTTTTCTACAAAACTCCTACGAGCAGTACTTC. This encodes CASSFLQNSYEQYF.

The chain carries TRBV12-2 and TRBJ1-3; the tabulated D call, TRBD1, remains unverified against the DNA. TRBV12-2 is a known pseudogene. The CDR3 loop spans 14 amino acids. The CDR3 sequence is CASRLDRTRNTIYF. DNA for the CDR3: TGTGCAAGTCGCTTAGACAGGACCCGAAACACCATATATTTT.

The CDR3 bases are TGTGCCAGCAGTTACGGGGGAGTCTACGAGCAGTACTTC. It is translated as CASSYGGVYEQYF. This sequence joins TRBV6-4 and TRBJ2-7, with D possibly matching TRBD2 (6 bases). Germline lookup yields CDR1 MRHNA and CDR2 SNTAGT. CDR3 size: 13 residues. V dropped 5 bases and J dropped 3 bases, with 11 bases sitting between them.

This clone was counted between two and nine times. This chain's CDR3 is CASSVVGQGYNEQFF. CDR3 sequence (DNA): TGTGCCAGCAGCGTGGTCGGACAGGGTTACAATGAGCAGTTCTTC. This rearrangement joins TRBV11-3 to TRBJ2-1; 8 positions match TRBD1. With V trimmed by 5 bases and J by 4 bases, 7 bases remained unmatched. Germline lookup yields CDR1 SGHNT and CDR2 YENEEA. The CDR3 spans 15 residues.

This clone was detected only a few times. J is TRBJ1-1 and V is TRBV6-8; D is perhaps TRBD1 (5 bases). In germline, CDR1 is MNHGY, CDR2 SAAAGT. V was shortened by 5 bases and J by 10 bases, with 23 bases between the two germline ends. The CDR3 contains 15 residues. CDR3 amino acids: CASSTRWRGSGGAFF. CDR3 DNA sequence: TGTGCCAGCAGTACACGGTGGAGGGGCTCCGGTGGAGCTTTCTTT.

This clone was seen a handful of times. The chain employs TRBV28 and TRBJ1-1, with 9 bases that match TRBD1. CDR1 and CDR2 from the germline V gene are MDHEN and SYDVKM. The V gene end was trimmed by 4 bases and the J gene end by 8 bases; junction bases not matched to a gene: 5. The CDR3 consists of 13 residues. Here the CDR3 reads CASSSDRGTEAFF. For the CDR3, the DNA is TGTGCCAGCAGTTCGGACAGGGGCACAGAAGCTTTCTTT. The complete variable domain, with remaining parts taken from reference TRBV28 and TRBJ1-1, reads DVKVTQSSRYLVKRTGEKVFLECVQDMDHENMFWYRQDPGLGLRLIYFSYDVKMKEKGDIPEGYSVSREKKERFSLILESASTNQTSMYLCASSSDRGTEAFFGQGTRLTVV.

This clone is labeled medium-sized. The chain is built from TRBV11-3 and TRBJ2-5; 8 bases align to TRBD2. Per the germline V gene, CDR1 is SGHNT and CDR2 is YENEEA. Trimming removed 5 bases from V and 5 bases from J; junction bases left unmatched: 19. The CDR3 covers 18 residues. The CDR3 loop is CASSPKAGGGFRRETQYF. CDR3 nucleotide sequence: TGTGCCAGCAGCCCCAAGGCGGGAGGAGGGTTTAGGAGGGAGACCCAGTACTTC.

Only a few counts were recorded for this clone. This CDR3 is CAWQDRPDYNEQFF. The CDR3 DNA sequence: TGTGCCTGGCAGGACAGGCCGGACTACAATGAGCAGTTCTTC. The V gene is TRBV30, the J gene TRBJ2-1; TRBD1 matches at 7 bases. J was trimmed by 3 bases and V by 5 bases; bases with no gene match: 7. The CDR3 consists of 14 residues. Germline V gene sequence: CDR1 GTSNPN, CDR2 SVGIG (reference sequence).

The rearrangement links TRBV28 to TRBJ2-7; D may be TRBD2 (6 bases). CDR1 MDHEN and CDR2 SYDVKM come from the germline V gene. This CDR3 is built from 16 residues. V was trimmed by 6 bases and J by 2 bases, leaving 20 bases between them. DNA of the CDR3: TGTGCCAGCAGGGACGCTCCGGGACTGATCACCTACGAGCAGTACTTC. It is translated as CASRDAPGLITYEQYF.

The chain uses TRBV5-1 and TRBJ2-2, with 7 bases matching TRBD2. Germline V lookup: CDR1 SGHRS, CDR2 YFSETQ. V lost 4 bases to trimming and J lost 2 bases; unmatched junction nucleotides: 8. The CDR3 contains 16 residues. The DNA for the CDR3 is TGCGCCAGCAGCCCGAGGTCTAGCGGAAACACCGGGGAGCTGTTTTTT. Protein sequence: CASSPRSSGNTGELFF.

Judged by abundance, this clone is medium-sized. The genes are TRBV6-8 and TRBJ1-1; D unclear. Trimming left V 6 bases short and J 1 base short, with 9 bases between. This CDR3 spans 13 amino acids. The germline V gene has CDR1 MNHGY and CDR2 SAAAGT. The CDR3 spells CASSHKANTEAFF. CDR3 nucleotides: TGTGCCAGCAGCCACAAAGCGAACACTGAAGCTTTCTTT.

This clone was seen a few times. The CDR3 here is CASSRGWGQGSSYEQYF. In DNA, the CDR3 is TGTGCCAGCAGTCGTGGATGGGGACAAGGATCCAGTTACGAGCAGTACTTC. The chain employs TRBV6-8 and TRBJ2-7; possibly TRBD1 for D (6 bases). CDR1 MNHGY and CDR2 SAAAGT come from the germline V gene. Trimming took 5 bases from V and 4 from J, leaving 24 bases between them. The CDR3 runs 17 residues.

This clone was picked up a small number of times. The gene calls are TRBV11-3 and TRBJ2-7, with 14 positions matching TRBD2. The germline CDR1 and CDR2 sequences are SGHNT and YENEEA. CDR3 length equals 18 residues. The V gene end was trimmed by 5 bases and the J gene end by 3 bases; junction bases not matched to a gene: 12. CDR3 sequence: CASSQGPQGTSGSYEQYF. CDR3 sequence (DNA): TGTGCCAGCAGCCAAGGGCCCCAAGGGACTAGCGGGAGCTACGAGCAGTACTTC.

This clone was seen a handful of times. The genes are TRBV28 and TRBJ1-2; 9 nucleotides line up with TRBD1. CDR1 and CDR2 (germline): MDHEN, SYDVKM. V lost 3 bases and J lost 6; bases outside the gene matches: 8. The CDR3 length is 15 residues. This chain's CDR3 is CASSFLGQGKNGYTF. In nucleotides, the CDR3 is TGTGCCAGCAGTTTCCTGGGACAGGGAAAGAATGGCTACACCTTC.

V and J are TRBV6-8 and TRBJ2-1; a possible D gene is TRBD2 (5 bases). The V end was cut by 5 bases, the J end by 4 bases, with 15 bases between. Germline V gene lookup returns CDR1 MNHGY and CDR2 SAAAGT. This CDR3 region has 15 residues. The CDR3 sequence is CASSPWSSRYNEQFF. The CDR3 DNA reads TGTGCCAGCAGTCCGTGGTCTAGCCGATACAATGAGCAGTTCTTC.

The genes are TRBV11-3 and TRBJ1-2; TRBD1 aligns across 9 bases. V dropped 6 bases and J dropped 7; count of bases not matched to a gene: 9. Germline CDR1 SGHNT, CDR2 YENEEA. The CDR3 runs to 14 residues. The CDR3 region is CASSQQTGGLGYTF. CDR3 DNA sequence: TGTGCCAGCAGTCAACAAACAGGGGGCCTTGGCTACACCTTC.

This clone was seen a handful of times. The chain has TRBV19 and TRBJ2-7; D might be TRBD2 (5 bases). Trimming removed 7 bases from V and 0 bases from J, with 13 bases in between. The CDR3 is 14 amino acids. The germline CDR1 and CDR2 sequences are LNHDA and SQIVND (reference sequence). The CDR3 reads CASKTDYRSYEQYF. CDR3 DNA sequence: TGTGCCAGTAAAACCGACTACCGCTCCTACGAGCAGTACTTC.

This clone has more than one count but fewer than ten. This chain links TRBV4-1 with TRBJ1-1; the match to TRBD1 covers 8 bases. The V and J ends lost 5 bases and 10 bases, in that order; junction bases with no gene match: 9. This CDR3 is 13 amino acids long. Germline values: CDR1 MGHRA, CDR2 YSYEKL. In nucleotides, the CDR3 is TGCGCCAGCAGCGCGCAGGGGGCGGAGGCAGCTTTCTTT. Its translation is CASSAQGAEAAFF.

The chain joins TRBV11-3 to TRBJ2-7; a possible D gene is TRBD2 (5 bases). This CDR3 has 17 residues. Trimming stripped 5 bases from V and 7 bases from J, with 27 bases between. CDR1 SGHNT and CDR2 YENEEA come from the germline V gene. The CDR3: CASSGLVGRALGEEQYF. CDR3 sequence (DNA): TGTGCCAGCAGCGGCCTAGTAGGGCGGGCCCTTGGGGAGGAGCAGTACTTC.

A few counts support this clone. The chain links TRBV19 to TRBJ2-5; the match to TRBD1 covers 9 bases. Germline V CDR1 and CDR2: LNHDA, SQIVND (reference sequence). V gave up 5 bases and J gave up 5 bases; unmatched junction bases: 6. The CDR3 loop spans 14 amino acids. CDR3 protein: CASSSGQGLETQYF. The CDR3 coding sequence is TGTGCCAGTAGTTCGGGACAGGGATTGGAGACCCAGTACTTC.

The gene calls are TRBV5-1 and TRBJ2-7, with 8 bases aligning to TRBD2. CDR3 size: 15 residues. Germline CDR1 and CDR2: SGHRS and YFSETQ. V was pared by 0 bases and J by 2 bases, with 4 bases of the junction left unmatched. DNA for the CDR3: TGCGCCAGCAGCTTGGGGCTAGCGGGTACCTACGAGCAGTACTTC. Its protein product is CASSLGLAGTYEQYF.

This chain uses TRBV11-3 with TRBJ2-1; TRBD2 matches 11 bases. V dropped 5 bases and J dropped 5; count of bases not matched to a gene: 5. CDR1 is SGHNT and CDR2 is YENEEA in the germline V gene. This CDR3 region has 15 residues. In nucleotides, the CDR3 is TGTGCCAGCAGCCTAACTAGCGGGAGACACAATGAGCAGTTCTTC. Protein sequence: CASSLTSGRHNEQFF.

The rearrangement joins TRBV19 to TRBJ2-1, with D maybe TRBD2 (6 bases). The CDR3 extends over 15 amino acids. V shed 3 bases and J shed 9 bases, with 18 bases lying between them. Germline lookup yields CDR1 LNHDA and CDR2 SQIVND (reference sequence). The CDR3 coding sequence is TGTGCCAGTAGTATTGCCGCACTAGCCGCTGGTGAGCAGTTCTTC. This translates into CASSIAALAAGEQFF. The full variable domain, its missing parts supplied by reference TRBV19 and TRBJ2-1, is DGGITQSPKYLFRKEGQNVTLSCEQNLNHDAMYWYRQDPGQGLRLIYYSQIVNDFQKGDIAEGYSVSREKKESFPLTVTSAQKNPTAFYLCASSIAALAAGEQFFGPGTRLTVL.